This TCR beta chain was sequenced for a study of cytomegalovirus exposure and HLA in healthy donors. Study as a whole: The platform used for the 120 or so validation repertoires matched that of the roughly 700 first-cohort repertoires, a later analysis reported. Study findings and constraints: In vitro testing confirmed a few CMV-associated chains as specific for CMV antigens. Subsequent analysis found a tendency for first-cohort TCR clusters to co-occur within the 95 to 150 validation repertoires.

CDR1 and CDR2 from the germline V gene are SGHTA and FQGTGA. V gave up 2 bases and J gave up 10 bases, with 9 bases separating them. This CDR3 has 13 residues. Clones were read by immunoSEQ multiplex PCR, and TCRdb kept only the in-frame ones, dropping some. The data contain more than 45,000 clones, 80% to 90% of them singletons. A note on this clone: The antigen is undetermined.

Sequenced: PBMCs. J is TRBJ1-6 and V is TRBV7-3, with D unresolved. This receptor was taken from a woman between 18 and 30 years old in good health and CMV-seronegative. CDR3 amino acids: CASSLSLISPLHF. DNA of the CDR3: TGTGCCAGCAGCTTATCCCTTATCTCACCCCTCCACTTT. Full variable domain (rest looked up from reference TRBV7-3 and TRBJ1-6): GAGVSQTPSNKVTEKGKYVELRCDPISGHTALYWYRQSLGQGPEFLIYFQGTGAADDSGLPNDRFFAVRPEGSVSTLKIQRTERGDSAVYLCASSLSLISPLHFGNGTRLTVT.